The 12 T cell receptor beta chains below were found in one sample sequenced in a study of cytotoxic CD8 clonotypes in ibrutinib-treated CLL. Method: immunoSEQ multiplex PCR; TCRdb's copy keeps in-frame clones and lacks some. This table holds around 200,000 clones, 60% to 80% found once. Sequencing was performed on PBMCs, taken after 12 months of ibrutinib treatment. The receptors stem from a human donor with chronic lymphocytic leukemia.

This clone was counted between two and nine times. This chain connects TRBV7-2 to TRBJ2-3; 7 nucleotides line up with TRBD2. CDR1 is SGHTA and CDR2 is FQGNSA in the germline V gene. The CDR3 contains 17 residues. With 5 bases clipped from V and 1 base from J, the junction kept 12 bases outside the gene matches. The CDR3 spells CASSDPGGPSGTDTQYF. The DNA of the CDR3 is TGTGCCAGCAGCGATCCGGGGGGACCATCCGGCACAGATACGCAGTATTTT.

J is TRBJ2-2 and V is TRBV6-6, with a possible D match to TRBD2 (5 bases). V was trimmed by 4 bases and J by 7 bases, leaving 13 bases between them. There are 14 residues in the CDR3. The germline V gene encodes CDR1 MNHNY and CDR2 SVGAGI (reference sequence). CDR3 nucleotides: TGTGCCAGCAGTTCCTATACTAGTCTCGGGGAGCTGTTTTTT. It yields the protein CASSSYTSLGELFF.

The chain employs TRBV2 and TRBJ1-1; D is unclear. Germline V gives CDR1 SNHLY, CDR2 FYNNEI. This CDR3 contains 13 residues. V was cut by 5 bases and J by 1 base, with 8 bases left in between. This CDR3 is CASSKLENTEAFF. As DNA, the CDR3 is TGTGCCAGCAGTAAGTTAGAGAACACTGAAGCTTTCTTT.

The chain combines TRBV28 with TRBJ2-7; perhaps TRBD2 as D (6 bases). Germline-derived CDR1 and CDR2 are MDHEN and SYDVKM. The CDR3 length is 14 residues. Trimming took off 3 bases at V and 2 bases at J, with 11 bases between the two ends. CDR3 in amino acids: CASSLRGGAYEQYF. The CDR3 DNA follows: TGTGCCAGCAGTTTGAGGGGAGGCGCCTACGAGCAGTACTTC.

V gene TRBV9 combines with J gene TRBJ2-5, with D unclear. Trimming removed 3 bases from V and 4 bases from J, with 16 bases in between. From germline, CDR1 is SGDLS and CDR2 YYNGEE. The CDR3 length is 15 residues. CDR3 DNA sequence: TGTGCCAGCAGCGCGAACGACATCGCTAGAGAGACCCAGTACTTC. This sequence encodes CASSANDIARETQYF.

This clone was recorded only once. The rearrangement uses TRBV7-3 and TRBJ1-2, with a possible D match to TRBD1 (5 bases). There are 13 residues in the CDR3. CDR1 is SGHTA, CDR2 FQGTGA, per germline. V lost 5 bases and J lost 10, with 17 bases in between. The CDR3 region has the DNA TGTGCCAGCAGCCACGACGGGGGGAACCTCTACACCTTC. Its protein is CASSHDGGNLYTF. The full variable domain, in which reference TRBV7-3 and TRBJ1-2 provide the parts outside the CDR3, is GAGVSQTPSNKVTEKGKYVELRCDPISGHTALYWYRQSLGQGPEFLIYFQGTGAADDSGLPNDRFFAVRPEGSVSTLKIQRTERGDSAVYLCASSHDGGNLYTFGSGTRLTVV.

CDR3 in amino acids: CAISEEDRPNQPQHF. The CDR3 coding sequence is TGTGCCATCAGTGAAGAGGACAGACCCAATCAGCCCCAGCATTTT. The chain carries TRBV10-3 and TRBJ1-5; D possibly corresponds to TRBD1 (6 bases). Trimming stripped 3 bases from V and 3 bases from J, with 12 bases between. The CDR3 extends over 15 amino acids. Germline-derived CDR1 and CDR2 are ENHRY and SYGVKD.

This chain joins TRBV4-1 and TRBJ1-6; D possibly corresponds to TRBD1 (5 bases). Germline values: CDR1 MGHRA, CDR2 YSYEKL. The CDR3 extends over 14 amino acids. The ends were cut back, 3 bases at V and 10 bases at J, with 13 bases in the middle. CDR3 in DNA: TGCGCCAGCAGCCAGCCAGCAGGGATCTCACCCCTCCACTTT. Amino acids: CASSQPAGISPLHF.

J is TRBJ1-2 and V is TRBV4-2, with a possible D match to TRBD1 (5 bases). V shed 3 bases and J shed 6 bases, with 17 bases lying between them. This CDR3 has 15 amino acids. Germline lookup yields CDR1 LGHNA and CDR2 YNFKEQ. CDR3 region: CASSHGLRGSDGYTF. The CDR3 DNA follows: TGTGCCAGCAGCCATGGGCTTCGGGGGTCCGATGGCTACACCTTC.

V and J are TRBV18 and TRBJ2-5; D gene ambiguous. The CDR3 has 13 residues. The germline V and J ends were trimmed by 8 bases and 5 bases, with 15 bases remaining between them. CDR1 is KGHSH, CDR2 LQKENI, per germline. The CDR3 DNA follows: TGTGCCAGCCCGTTAAAGGGTTGGGAGACCCAGTACTTC. Translated, it gives CASPLKGWETQYF.

The chain combines TRBV6-1 with TRBJ2-3; the match to TRBD2 covers 8 bases. V shed 10 bases, J shed 0 bases, and the junction held 6 bases outside the gene matches. Germline values: CDR1 MNHNS, CDR2 SASEGT. The CDR3 has 14 amino acids. The CDR3 reads CATQRGPSTDTQYF. CDR3 bases: TGTGCCACCCAGCGGGGGCCAAGCACAGATACGCAGTATTTT.

This chain joins TRBV6-1 and TRBJ2-1, with D unresolved. The CDR3 extends over 15 amino acids. Trimming removed 1 base at V and 5 bases at J, with 12 bases between. CDR1 is MNHNS, CDR2 SASEGT, per germline. Here the CDR3 reads CASSEVYLVDNEQFF. CDR3 coding DNA: TGTGCCAGCAGTGAAGTATATCTGGTTGACAATGAGCAGTTCTTC.